The 16 T cell receptor beta chains listed next were all sequenced from one sample in a study of OX40 agonist ivuxolimab in advanced cancers. Produced via immunoSEQ multiplex PCR; TCRdb's table is partial and in-frame only. The table includes 70,000 to 95,000 clones, 80% to 90% detected once. The source was CD4+ or CD8+ T cells sorted from blood, collected in a trial of the OX40 agonist ivuxolimab. These receptors came from an adult with an advanced solid tumor such as melanoma, head and neck, liver or kidney cancer.

The J gene is TRBJ1-1, the V gene TRBV13; 8 positions match TRBD1. CDR1 is PRHDT and CDR2 is FYEKMQ in the germline V gene (reference sequence). The CDR3 has 15 residues. J was trimmed by 4 bases and V by 0 bases; bases with no gene match: 4. DNA of the CDR3: TGTGCCAGCAGCTTAGGGGACAGGGAGGCCACTGAAGCTTTCTTT. Translated: CASSLGDREATEAFF.

The V gene is TRBV28, the J gene TRBJ1-4; no definite D call. Trimming removed 4 bases from V and 8 bases from J, with 23 bases in between. Germline CDR1 reads MDHEN; CDR2 reads SYDVKM. The CDR3 loop spans 17 amino acids. The CDR3 DNA follows: TGTGCCAGCAGTTCCCTGGGTGTTGGGAGGGAGGACGAAAAACTGTTTTTT. Protein product: CASSSLGVGREDEKLFF.

This chain connects TRBV6-5 to TRBJ1-4, with a weak D call TRBD1 (6 bases). Germline values: CDR1 MNHEY, CDR2 SVGAGI. V gave up 0 bases and J gave up 5 bases, with 10 bases separating them. CDR3 length: 15 amino acids. The CDR3 coding sequence is TGTGCCAGCAGTTACTCCCAGGGGAGCAATGAAAAACTGTTTTTT. Amino acids: CASSYSQGSNEKLFF.

The chain combines TRBV21-1 with TRBJ1-2. TRBV21-1 is noted as a pseudogene. The CDR3 runs to 18 residues. DNA for the CDR3: TGTGCCAGCAGCAAAGTTTGTGACAACCGGGTCGAGCGCTATGGCTACACCTTC. It encodes CASSKVCDNRVERYGYTF.

With respect to this clone: Within the sample, other DNA sequences also encode this same CDR3. In nucleotides, the CDR3 is TGCGCCAGCAGCGCCCGGACCCAAGAGACCCAGTACTTC. Its protein product is CASSARTQETQYF. The chain links TRBV5-1 to TRBJ2-5; D is unclear. The germline V gene has CDR1 SGHRS and CDR2 YFSETQ. Trimming shortened V by 4 bases and J by 1 base, and 8 bases separated the two germline ends. The CDR3 spans 13 residues.

The V and J genes are TRBV5-1 and TRBJ1-6; D is perhaps TRBD1 (6 bases). Germline V gene lookup returns CDR1 SGHRS and CDR2 YFSETQ. Trimming shortened V by 2 bases and J by 2 bases, and 11 bases separated the two germline ends. This CDR3 is 16 amino acids long. The CDR3 bases are TGCGCCAGCAGCTTAGGGGGGTCCCCCTATAATTCACCCCTCCACTTT. It yields the protein CASSLGGSPYNSPLHF. Together with reference TRBV5-1 and TRBJ1-6, the CDR3 gives the full variable domain: KAGVTQTPRYLIKTRGQQVTLSCSPISGHRSVSWYQQTPGQGLQFLFEYFSETQRNKGNFPGRFSGRQFSNSRSEMNVSTLELGDSALYLCASSLGGSPYNSPLHFGNGTRLTVT.

This clone appeared once. This chain connects TRBV10-1 to TRBJ2-3; D perhaps matches TRBD1 (6 bases). The V gene lost 5 bases and the J gene lost 2 bases, with 8 bases spanning the gap. CDR3 size: 13 residues. Germline V lookup: CDR1 WNHNN, CDR2 SYGVQD (reference sequence). The CDR3 here is CASSRDNTDTQYF. The CDR3 coding sequence is TGCGCCAGCAGTCGGGACAACACAGATACGCAGTATTTT.

The V call is TRBV18, the J call TRBJ1-1, with D possibly matching TRBD1 (6 bases). Trimming took 3 bases from V and 0 from J, leaving 17 bases between them. This CDR3 spans 17 amino acids. Germline lookup yields CDR1 KGHSH and CDR2 LQKENI. The CDR3 sequence is CASSPRRQVDMNTEAFF. DNA for the CDR3: TGTGCCAGCTCACCTCGGCGACAGGTTGATATGAACACTGAAGCTTTCTTT.

The chain carries TRBV23-1 and TRBJ1-4; 12 bases map to TRBD1. TRBV23-1 is an ORF, with its function uncertain. This CDR3 has 18 amino acids. V trimming: 3 bases; J trimming: 1 base; junction bases outside the gene matches: 6. CDR3 in amino acids: CASSHIGTGGVTNEKLFF. The CDR3, as DNA: TGCGCCAGCAGTCATATCGGGACAGGGGGCGTAACTAATGAAAAACTGTTTTTT.

V gene TRBV11-2 combines with J gene TRBJ2-2, with no clear D. V was cut by 2 bases and J by 9 bases, with 7 bases left in between. The CDR3 covers 12 residues. Germline values: CDR1 SGHAT, CDR2 FQNNGV. CDR3 in amino acids: CASSLYVRELFF. The CDR3 DNA sequence: TGTGCCAGCAGCTTATACGTCCGGGAGCTGTTTTTT.

This clone was counted a few times. V usage is TRBV12-5 and J usage is TRBJ1-2; possible D gene TRBD1, 6 bases. The CDR3 runs to 13 residues. The V and J ends lost 3 bases and 6 bases respectively, with 11 bases between them. Germline values: CDR1 LGHNT, CDR2 FRNRAP. Here the CDR3 reads CASGFAHRDGYTF. The CDR3 DNA sequence: TGTGCTAGTGGTTTCGCTCACAGGGATGGCTACACCTTC.

This chain uses TRBV9 with TRBJ1-2, with a possible D match to TRBD1 (6 bases). The V gene's germline CDR1 is SGDLS and CDR2 YYNGEE. There are 15 residues in the CDR3. Deletions cut 5 bases from V and 4 bases from J, with 18 bases between. CDR3 protein: CASSPTIDRTYGYTF. CDR3 DNA: TGTGCCAGCAGTCCTACCATAGACAGGACCTATGGCTACACCTTC.

The genes are TRBV19 and TRBJ2-2, with 7 bases matching TRBD1. This CDR3 contains 16 residues. Looked up from germline, CDR1 is LNHDA and CDR2 is SQIVND (reference sequence). Trimming took 1 base from V and 6 from J; bases not matched to a gene: 8. CDR3 in DNA: TGTGCCAGTAGTATAGCTAACAGGGGTCTGGCCGGGGAGCTGTTTTTT. Encoded protein: CASSIANRGLAGELFF.

V usage is TRBV27 and J usage is TRBJ2-7; perhaps TRBD2 as D (5 bases). Trimming pared 5 bases from V and 4 bases from J, leaving 12 bases between. This CDR3 is built from 13 residues. Germline CDR1 is MNHEY and CDR2 is SMNVEV (reference sequence). The CDR3 protein is CASSLREGYEQYF. The CDR3 nucleotides are TGTGCCAGCAGTCTACGTGAGGGTTACGAGCAGTACTTC.

The chain links TRBV30 to TRBJ1-5, with D possibly matching TRBD1 (5 bases). The CDR3 loop spans 13 amino acids. Trimming left V 3 bases short and J 5 bases short, with 11 bases between. CDR1 is GTSNPN and CDR2 is SVGIG in the germline V gene (reference sequence). This CDR3 is CAWSWGGDQPQHF. The DNA of the CDR3 is TGTGCCTGGAGCTGGGGCGGCGATCAGCCCCAGCATTTT.

The chain carries TRBV6-5 and TRBJ2-7, with D unresolved. Germline CDR1 reads MNHEY; CDR2 reads SVGAGI. This CDR3 has 15 amino acids. Trimming cost V 2 bases and J 3 bases, with 14 bases left between them. The CDR3, as DNA: TGTGCCAGCAGTTACGACCGAGACTCCTACTACGAGCAGTACTTC. This codes for CASSYDRDSYYEQYF.